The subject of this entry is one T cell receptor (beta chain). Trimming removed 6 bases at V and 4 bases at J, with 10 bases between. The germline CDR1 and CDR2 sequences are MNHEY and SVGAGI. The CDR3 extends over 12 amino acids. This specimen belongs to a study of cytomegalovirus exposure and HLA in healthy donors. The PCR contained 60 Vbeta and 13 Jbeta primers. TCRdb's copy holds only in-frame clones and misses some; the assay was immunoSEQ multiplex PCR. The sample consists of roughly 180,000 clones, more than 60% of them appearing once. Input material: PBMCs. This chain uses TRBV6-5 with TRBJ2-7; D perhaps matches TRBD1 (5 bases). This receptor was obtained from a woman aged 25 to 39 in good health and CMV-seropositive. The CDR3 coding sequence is TGTGCCAGCAGAAGCAGGGTGTACGAGCAGTACTTC. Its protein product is CASRSRVYEQYF.